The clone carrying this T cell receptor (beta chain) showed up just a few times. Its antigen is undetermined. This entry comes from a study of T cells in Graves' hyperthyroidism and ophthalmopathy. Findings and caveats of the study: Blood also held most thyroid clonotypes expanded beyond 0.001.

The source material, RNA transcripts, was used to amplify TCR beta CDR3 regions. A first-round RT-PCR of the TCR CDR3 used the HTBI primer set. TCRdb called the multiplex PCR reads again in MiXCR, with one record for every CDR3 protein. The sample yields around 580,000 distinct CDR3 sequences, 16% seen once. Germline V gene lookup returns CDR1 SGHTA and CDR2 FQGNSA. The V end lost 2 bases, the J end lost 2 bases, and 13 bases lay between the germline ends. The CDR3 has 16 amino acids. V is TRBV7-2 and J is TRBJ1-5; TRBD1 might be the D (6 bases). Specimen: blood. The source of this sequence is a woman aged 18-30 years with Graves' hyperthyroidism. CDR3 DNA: TGTGCCAGCAGCTTAAGGGGGGCAGGGGGCAATCAGCCCCAGCATTTT. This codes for CASSLRGAGGNQPQHF.